This TCR beta chain was captured by sequencing in a study of OX40 agonist ivuxolimab in advanced cancers. Study as a whole: Antecedent anti-PD-1, anti-PD-L1 or anti-CTLA-4 therapy was permissible, with roughly 36% having received some. Regarding the study as a whole: Clonal expansion was among the lowest in partial responders at 0.1-3.0 mg/kg, especially CD8+.

Clones were sequenced by immunoSEQ multiplex PCR, and TCRdb holds only the in-frame ones, with some missing. The repertoire consists of 80,000 to 100,000 clones, with approximately 90% occurring once and the leading ten covering roughly 0.79%. On this clone itself: What it binds is not known.

Germline V gene data show CDR1 as SGHTA and CDR2 as FQGNSA. V shed 1 base and J shed 6 bases, with 7 bases lying between them. The CDR3 has 14 amino acids. With baseline, cycle 4 day 1, and cycle 7 day 1 as timepoints, blood was sampled. This rearrangement joins TRBV7-2 to TRBJ1-6; no firm D call. The receptor comes from an adult with an advanced solid tumor such as melanoma, head and neck, liver or kidney cancer. This sample comprised CD4+ or CD8+ T cells sorted from blood, obtained in a trial of the OX40 agonist ivuxolimab. The CDR3 nucleotides are TGTGCCAGCAGCTTAGTGTACGGTAATTCACCCCTCCACTTT. This gives the protein CASSLVYGNSPLHF.